The clone carrying this T cell receptor (beta chain) was seen a few times. The antigen remains unidentified. This CDR3 region has 10 residues. The V and J ends lost 3 bases and 13 bases respectively, with 10 bases between them. Germline V CDR1 and CDR2: DFQATT, SNEGSKA (reference sequence). The sample originates from a study of T cells in Graves' hyperthyroidism and ophthalmopathy. Study-level results: Most expanded thyroid clonotypes above 0.001 recurred in blood. Ophthalmopathy and stable hyperthyroidism were separated by a 13 V-J model.

Orbital computed tomography, thyroid ultrasound, serum thyroxine and TRAb, and clinical symptoms together informed the diagnoses. Cells are PBMCs isolated from 9 to 10 ml of fresh blood. Template material for amplifying TCR beta CDR3 regions consisted of RNA transcripts. First-round RT-PCR with HTBI primers amplified the TCR CDR3 region. TCRdb processed the multiplex PCR reads anew with MiXCR; each CDR3 protein has one entry. The table records about 500,000 distinct CDR3 sequences, over 15% of them present only once. The chain joins TRBV20-1 to TRBJ2-1, with D uncertain. This TCR was recovered from a woman between 18 and 29 years old with Graves' hyperthyroidism. The sequencing sample was made of blood. The CDR3 here is CSARPRAQFF. The CDR3 DNA reads TGCAGTGCTAGGCCCCGGGCACAGTTCTTC.